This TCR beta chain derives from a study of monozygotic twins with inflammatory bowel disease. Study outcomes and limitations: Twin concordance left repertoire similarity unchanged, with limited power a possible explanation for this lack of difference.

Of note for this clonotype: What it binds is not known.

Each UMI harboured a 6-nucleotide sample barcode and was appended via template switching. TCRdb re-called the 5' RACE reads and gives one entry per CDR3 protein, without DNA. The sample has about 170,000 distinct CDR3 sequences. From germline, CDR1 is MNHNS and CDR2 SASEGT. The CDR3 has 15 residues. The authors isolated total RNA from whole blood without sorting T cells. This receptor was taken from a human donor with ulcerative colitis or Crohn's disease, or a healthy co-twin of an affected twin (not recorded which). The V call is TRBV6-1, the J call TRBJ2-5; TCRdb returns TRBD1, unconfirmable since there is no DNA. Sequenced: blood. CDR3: CASLHRAGIEETQYF.